This TCR beta chain was sequenced in a study of blood T cell repertoires in COVID-19. The repertoire was sequenced with immunoSEQ multiplex PCR; TCRdb's copy has only in-frame clones and lacks some. The table shows 250,000 to 300,000 clones, with roughly 90% occurring only once. Cohort placement rested on clinical history that participants reported themselves. Sample: PBMCs or T cells enriched from blood (not recorded which). The clonotype comes from a woman aged 60 to 75 who had recovered from COVID-19.

CDR3 loop: CASSIGTSGYNEQFF. In DNA form, the CDR3 reads TGCGCCAGCAGCATAGGGACTAGCGGATACAATGAGCAGTTCTTC. The V gene is TRBV5-1, the J gene TRBJ2-1; TRBD2 agrees at 11 bases. From germline, CDR1 is SGHRS and CDR2 YFSETQ. The CDR3 has 15 amino acids. The V segment lost 4 bases and the J segment 4 bases; nucleotides outside the gene matches: 4.